This T cell receptor (beta chain) emerged from a study of glioma-infiltrating T cells. TCR alpha and beta CDR3 regions were amplified from RNA using iRepertoire nested multiplex PCR. TCRdb ran MiXCR on the multiplex PCR reads and lists one entry per CDR3 protein. The profile covers 150,000 or so distinct CDR3 sequences, with around 40% appearing a single time and over 15% taken by the ten largest. This CDR3 spans 13 amino acids. V was shortened by 7 bases and J by 3 bases, with 12 bases between the two germline ends. Germline assignment: CDR1 MNHNY and CDR2 SVGAGI (reference sequence). The V call is TRBV6-6, the J call TRBJ1-1; D is uncertain. This clonotype originated in a human donor with low-grade glioma or glioblastoma, undergoing nonglioma brain surgery, or in good health (not recorded which). Specimen: glioma tissue, nonneoplastic brain tissue, or PBMCs (not recorded which). In DNA form, the CDR3 reads TGTGCCAGCAACACCGAAACGTACACTGAAGCTTTCTTT. This codes for CASNTETYTEAFF.